The clone carrying this TCR beta chain occurred a few times. The data are from a study of OX40 agonist ivuxolimab in advanced cancers. Assay used: immunoSEQ multiplex PCR; TCRdb lists only in-frame clones, some missing. The sample records roughly 20,000 clones, roughly four fifths being singletons. The CDR3 runs 14 residues. V trimming: 7 bases; J trimming: 2 bases; junction bases outside the gene matches: 8. Germline V lookup: CDR1 SQVTM, CDR2 ANQGSEA. The chain joins TRBV29-1 to TRBJ2-5; TRBD1 matches 9 bases. The input for sequencing was CD4+ or CD8+ T cells sorted from blood, taken in a trial of the OX40 agonist ivuxolimab. This clonotype was obtained from an adult with an advanced solid tumor such as melanoma, head and neck, liver or kidney cancer. The CDR3 here is CSAPTGGGQETQYF. Written as DNA, the CDR3 is TGCAGCGCCCCGACAGGGGGGGGGCAAGAGACCCAGTACTTC.